A selection of T cell receptor beta chains follows, all from one sample in a study of shared clonotypes between healthy human individuals. The repertoire was sequenced with immunoSEQ multiplex PCR; TCRdb's copy has only in-frame clones and lacks some. There are 2 million to 2.5 million clones in the sample; 93% occur only once, and about 0.39% lies in the top ten. The material sequenced was naive CD4+ T cells from PBMCs. The receptors stem from a man between 18 and 35 years old in good health. Some clones in this sample may be carry-over from other donors' samples. CDR3s include the opening cysteine and the closing phenylalanine or tryptophan. D genes are given only for firm matches.

J gene: TRBJ2-1
V gene: TRBV29-1
D gene: TRBD2
CDR3 protein: CSVAPGLAGGNEQFF
CDR3 DNA: TGCAGCGTTGCACCGGGACTAGCGGGAGGGAATGAGCAGTTCTTC

J gene: TRBJ2-6
V gene: TRBV6-1
D gene: NA
CDR3 protein: CASAQRTGANVLTF
CDR3 DNA: TGTGCCAGCGCCCAACGGACCGGGGCCAACGTCCTGACTTTC

J gene: TRBJ2-1
V gene: TRBV7-3
D gene: NA
CDR3 protein: CASSLTGSSYNEQFF
CDR3 DNA: TGTGCCAGCAGCTTAACCGGAAGTTCCTACAATGAGCAGTTCTTC

J gene: TRBJ2-5
V gene: TRBV11-1
D gene: TRBD2
CDR3 protein: CASSLIGTSGRRVGETQYF
CDR3 DNA: TGTGCCAGCAGCTTAATCGGGACTAGCGGGAGGAGGGTCGGAGAGACCCAGTACTTC

J gene: TRBJ2-7
V gene: TRBV9
D gene: TRBD1
CDR3 protein: CASSGSGTGGFEQYF
CDR3 DNA: TGTGCCAGCAGCGGGTCCGGGACAGGGGGCTTCGAGCAGTACTTC

J gene: TRBJ1-2
V gene: TRBV28
D gene: TRBD1
CDR3 protein: CASRQGDGGYTF
CDR3 DNA: TGTGCCAGCAGGCAGGGGGATGGGGGCTACACCTTC

J gene: TRBJ2-3
V gene: TRBV29-1
D gene: TRBD2
CDR3 protein: CSVGGREDTDTQYF
CDR3 DNA: TGCAGCGTGGGGGGGCGGGAGGACACAGATACGCAGTATTTT

J gene: TRBJ2-5
V gene: TRBV6-1
D gene: TRBD2
CDR3 protein: CASRGLAEETQYF
CDR3 DNA: TGTGCCAGCAGAGGACTAGCGGAAGAGACCCAGTACTTC

J gene: TRBJ1-4
V gene: TRBV2
D gene: TRBD1
CDR3 protein: CASKGFLTGYNEKLFF
CDR3 DNA: TGTGCCAGCAAGGGGTTCTTGACAGGGTATAATGAAAAACTGTTTTTT

J gene: TRBJ2-7
V gene: TRBV18
D gene: NA
CDR3 protein: CASSPASGVSYEQYF
CDR3 DNA: TGTGCCAGCTCACCGGCTTCCGGAGTTTCCTACGAGCAGTACTTC

J gene: TRBJ2-7
V gene: TRBV27
D gene: TRBD1
CDR3 protein: CASTGTGGRSYEQYF
CDR3 DNA: TGTGCCAGCACTGGGACAGGGGGCAGGTCCTACGAGCAGTACTTC

J gene: TRBJ1-5
V gene: TRBV2
D gene: TRBD1
CDR3 protein: CASSKGQDGNQPQHF
CDR3 DNA: TGTGCCAGCAGTAAGGGACAGGATGGGAATCAGCCCCAGCATTTT

J gene: TRBJ2-5
V gene: TRBV7-2
D gene: TRBD2
CDR3 protein: CASSRLAGLEYF
CDR3 DNA: TGTGCCAGCAGTCGACTAGCGGGACTGGAGTACTTC

J gene: TRBJ2-5
V gene: TRBV11-2
D gene: NA
CDR3 protein: CASSLFQETQYF
CDR3 DNA: TGTGCCAGCAGCTTATTTCAGGAGACCCAGTACTTC

J gene: TRBJ2-5
V gene: TRBV9
D gene: TRBD2
CDR3 protein: CASSVGLAGGETQYF
CDR3 DNA: TGTGCCAGCAGCGTGGGACTAGCGGGAGGAGAGACCCAGTACTTC

J gene: TRBJ1-4
V gene: TRBV21-1
D gene: NA
CDR3 protein: CASTLRGGGSRCWEKLFF
CDR3 DNA: TGTGCCAGCACCTTAAGAGGAGGGGGCTCAAGATGCTGGGAAAAACTGTTTTTT

J gene: TRBJ2-5
V gene: TRBV28
D gene: NA
CDR3 protein: CASSSRTAGETQYF
CDR3 DNA: TGTGCCAGCAGTTCACGCACAGCTGGGGAGACCCAGTACTTC

J gene: TRBJ1-4
V gene: TRBV7-9
D gene: NA
CDR3 protein: CASSLVGLSNEKLFF
CDR3 DNA: TGTGCCAGCAGCTTAGTGGGACTGTCTAATGAAAAACTGTTTTTT

J gene: TRBJ2-1
V gene: TRBV28
D gene: NA
CDR3 protein: CASSFTLEQFF
CDR3 DNA: TGTGCCAGCAGTTTTACACTTGAACAGTTCTTC

J gene: TRBJ1-3
V gene: TRBV11-2
D gene: NA
CDR3 protein: CASSSQEKWSGNTIYF
CDR3 DNA: TGTGCCAGCAGCTCCCAAGAGAAGTGGTCTGGAAACACCATATATTTT